This TCR beta chain was sequenced during a study of Ad26.COV2.S vaccination and SARS-CoV-2 variants. Background on the study: Ad26.COV2.S, an intramuscular injection, was given once or twice 56 days apart.

Notes on this clone: The antigen remains unidentified.

TCRdb's table, derived via immunoSEQ multiplex PCR, lists solely in-frame clones and lacks some. The profile shows some 370,000 clones, roughly four fifths of them singletons. Treatment specified: roughly 20 received Ad26.COV2.S at low or high dose, single or two shots; several received placebo; per-sample allocation not given. The samples date from day 63 after the first vaccine or placebo injection. Based in Boston, the donor was an adult of 18-55 years. Broader study findings: Placebo and vaccine recipients had non-spike TCR breadth that was similar.

This clonotype originated in a person between 18 and 65 years old who received the Ad26.COV2.S COVID-19 vaccine or a placebo. This sample comprised peripheral blood, obtained in a trial of Ad26.COV2.S vaccine versus placebo.

The CDR3: CASHPLGAMNTEAFF. Written as DNA, the CDR3 is TGTGCCAGCCACCCCTTGGGGGCAATGAACACTGAAGCTTTCTTT. V is TRBV28 and J is TRBJ1-1, with D tentatively TRBD1 (6 bases). V was cut by 8 bases and J by 0 bases, with 16 bases left in between. Germline V gene sequence: CDR1 MDHEN, CDR2 SYDVKM. CDR3 size: 15 residues.